This T cell receptor beta chain was sequenced during a study of blood T cell repertoires in COVID-19. Repertoires were generated with immunoSEQ multiplex PCR, while TCRdb's copy carries only in-frame clones and drops some. In the table there are tens of thousands of clones, roughly 90% of which are singletons. The clonotype originates from a woman in her 70s with acute or convalescent COVID-19. The source material was peripheral blood.

CDR3 loop: CASSLEGGQGREKLFF. The CDR3 DNA is TGTGCCAGCAGCCTTGAAGGGGGACAGGGGCGTGAAAAACTGTTTTTT. The genes are TRBV6-6 and TRBJ1-4, with 10 bases lining up with TRBD1. CDR3 size: 16 residues. Germline CDR1 is MNHNY and CDR2 is SVGAGI (reference sequence). The junction had 11 bases not matched to a gene; V was cut back by 6 bases and J by 7 bases.